These 32 T cell receptor beta chains were all obtained from the same sample, sequenced in a study of T cell responses to AZD1222 COVID-19 vaccine. Produced via immunoSEQ multiplex PCR; TCRdb's table is partial and in-frame only. The table has roughly 130,000 clones, roughly 88% seen once; the top ten hold over 15%. Sequenced material: peripheral blood, taken on day 0 of MenACWY control vaccination. The receptor source for this set is an adult in good health.

The genes are TRBV7-9 and TRBJ1-1, with a tentative D call TRBD1 (5 bases). The germline V gene has CDR1 SEHNR and CDR2 FQNEAQ (reference sequence). Trimming took 6 bases from V and 1 from J, leaving 21 bases between them. The CDR3 totals 17 residues. CDR3 sequence (DNA): TGTGCCAGCAGTGACCAGGGAAAGCTCAAGAGGAACACTGAAGCTTTCTTT. It specifies CASSDQGKLKRNTEAFF.

The gene calls are TRBV23-1 and TRBJ1-3; D is unclear. TRBV23-1 is an open reading frame, and its role is uncertain. The CDR3 runs 16 residues. V lost 3 bases, J lost 0 bases, and 12 bases lay in between. The DNA for the CDR3 is TGCGCCAGCAGTCATCCTAGACCGTGCTCTGGAAACACCATATATTTT. It is translated as CASSHPRPCSGNTIYF.

The chain couples TRBV7-9 to TRBJ2-2; D not resolved. This CDR3 region has 15 residues. Germline V CDR1 and CDR2: SEHNR, FQNEAQ (reference sequence). Deletions cut 4 bases from V and 0 bases from J, with 9 bases between. The CDR3 DNA sequence: TGTGCCAGCAGCTCACGGGCCGCGAACACCGGGGAGCTGTTTTTT. This translates into CASSSRAANTGELFF.

V is TRBV5-4 and J is TRBJ2-1; D is unresolved. The germline V gene has CDR1 SGHNT and CDR2 YYREEE (reference sequence). The V end lost 0 bases, the J end lost 4 bases, and 5 bases lay between the germline ends. The CDR3 spans 13 residues. In nucleotides, the CDR3 is TGTGCCAGCAGCTTGGACCTATACAATGAGCAGTTCTTC. Its translation: CASSLDLYNEQFF.

The V call is TRBV20-1, the J call TRBJ2-1; D is perhaps TRBD1 or TRBD2 (6 bases each). Germline V lookup: CDR1 DFQATT, CDR2 SNEGSKA (reference sequence). The CDR3 sequence is 16 residues long. V lost 3 bases and J 2 bases, leaving 17 bases between the germline ends. CDR3 protein: CSASLPGGLAYNEQFF. DNA of the CDR3: TGCAGTGCTAGTCTCCCTGGGGGGCTTGCCTACAATGAGCAGTTCTTC.

V usage is TRBV19 and J usage is TRBJ1-1, with no clear D. The V gene's germline CDR1 is LNHDA and CDR2 SQIVND (reference sequence). There are 15 residues in the CDR3. Trimming removed 3 bases at V and 0 bases at J, with 11 bases between. As DNA, the CDR3 is TGTGCCAGTAGTATTGGGCCCGGAGTGAACACTGAAGCTTTCTTT. Translating gives CASSIGPGVNTEAFF.

The rearrangement uses TRBV30 and TRBJ1-6; D remains unclear. Per germline, CDR1 GTSNPN and CDR2 SVGIG (reference sequence). The CDR3 runs 13 residues. V was pared by 5 bases and J by 6 bases, with 11 bases between. The CDR3 DNA reads as TGTGCCTGGGCGTACAATTCTAATTCACCCCTCCACTTT. This encodes CAWAYNSNSPLHF.

V gene TRBV5-1 combines with J gene TRBJ1-1; D ambiguous. Trimming took 5 bases from V and 2 from J, leaving 16 bases between them. This CDR3 comprises 15 residues. Germline assignment: CDR1 SGHRS and CDR2 YFSETQ. The CDR3 loop is CASRSTTVDNTEAFF. CDR3 bases: TGCGCCAGCAGGTCAACGACGGTAGATAACACTGAAGCTTTCTTT.

V usage is TRBV6-5 and J usage is TRBJ2-7; 7 bases align to TRBD2. J was trimmed by 0 bases and V by 9 bases; bases with no gene match: 8. This CDR3 region has 14 residues. Germline assignment: CDR1 MNHEY and CDR2 SVGAGI. The DNA for the CDR3 is TGTGCCAGTAGCCGCGGGGGACTCTCCTACGAGCAGTACTTC. It specifies CASSRGGLSYEQYF.

The chain carries TRBV11-2 and TRBJ2-7; D remains unclear. Germline V gene lookup returns CDR1 SGHAT and CDR2 FQNNGV. V gave up 0 bases and J gave up 6 bases, with 3 bases separating them. This CDR3 region has 11 residues. In nucleotides, the CDR3 is TGTGCCAGCAGCTTAGAGGGCGAGCAGTACTTC. Protein product: CASSLEGEQYF.

This clone was found once. This chain uses TRBV7-9 with TRBJ1-4; TRBD1 agrees at 10 bases. Germline lookup yields CDR1 SEHNR and CDR2 FQNEAQ (reference sequence). The J segment lost 8 bases and the V segment lost 5 bases, leaving 14 bases of the junction unmatched. CDR3 size: 17 residues. The CDR3 reads CASSQRQGANLKEKLFF. The CDR3 bases are TGTGCCAGCAGCCAAAGACAGGGGGCGAATTTAAAGGAAAAACTGTTTTTT. Together with reference TRBV7-9 and TRBJ1-4, the CDR3 gives the full variable domain: DTGVSQNPRHKITKRGQNVTFRCDPISEHNRLYWYRQTLGQGPEFLTYFQNEAQLEKSRLLSDRFSAERPKGSFSTLEIQRTEQGDSAMYLCASSQRQGANLKEKLFFGSGTQLSVL.

The sample holds a few counts of this clone. The V call is TRBV5-1, the J call TRBJ2-6; unclear D gene. This CDR3 contains 15 residues. Germline CDR1 SGHRS, CDR2 YFSETQ. Trimming removed 3 bases at V and 2 bases at J, with 9 bases between. The CDR3 protein is CASSSTPPGANVLTF. The CDR3 DNA follows: TGCGCCAGCAGCTCGACCCCCCCTGGGGCCAACGTCCTGACTTTC.

V usage is TRBV11-2 and J usage is TRBJ2-3; no firm D call. The CDR3 length is 15 residues. The ends were cut back, 2 bases at V and 0 bases at J, with 9 bases in the middle. From germline, CDR1 is SGHAT and CDR2 FQNNGV. The CDR3 is CASSLWGTSTDTQYF. In nucleotides, the CDR3 is TGTGCCAGCAGCTTATGGGGAACTAGCACAGATACGCAGTATTTT.

The chain couples TRBV14 to TRBJ2-3; possibly TRBD2 for D (5 bases). The CDR3 is 13 amino acids. CDR1 and CDR2 from the germline V gene are SGHDN and FVKESK. Trimming stripped 0 bases from V and 6 bases from J, with 7 bases between. The DNA of the CDR3 is TGTGCCAGCAGCCAAGATAGCGTCGATACGCAGTATTTT. It yields the protein CASSQDSVDTQYF.

V usage is TRBV5-4 and J usage is TRBJ1-2, with 7 bases identical to TRBD1. CDR1 is SGHNT, CDR2 YYREEE, per germline (reference sequence). V lost 0 bases, J lost 4 bases, and 6 bases stayed unmatched. The length of the CDR3 is 15 residues. The CDR3 here is CASSLGGGGAYGYTF. Here the CDR3 DNA reads TGTGCCAGCAGCTTGGGCGGAGGGGGCGCCTATGGCTACACCTTC.

This chain uses TRBV9 with TRBJ1-4; a possible D gene is TRBD1 (5 bases). V lost 0 bases, J lost 17 bases, and 23 bases lay in between. The CDR3 runs 15 residues. Germline CDR1 and CDR2: SGDLS and YYNGEE. The CDR3 sequence: CASSVGDVLMKSNFF. In DNA form, the CDR3 reads TGTGCCAGCAGCGTAGGGGACGTGCTAATGAAAAGCAACTTTTTT.

V is TRBV5-6 and J is TRBJ1-2, with TRBD1 as a possible D gene (5 bases). The CDR3 is 12 amino acids. V shed 2 bases and J shed 8 bases, with 10 bases lying between them. The germline V gene has CDR1 SGHDT and CDR2 YYEEEE. CDR3 protein: CASSFRQGGYTF. CDR3 DNA sequence: TGTGCCAGCAGCTTCAGGCAGGGAGGCTACACCTTC.

This clone showed up just a few times. The chain's CDR3 is CASREGQGWGCTGELFF. In nucleotides, the CDR3 is TGCGCCAGCAGGGAGGGACAGGGGTGGGGATGCACCGGGGAGCTGTTTTTT. The rearrangement joins TRBV10-2 to TRBJ2-2, with 10 positions matching TRBD1. The length of the CDR3 is 17 residues. Germline V CDR1 and CDR2: WSHSY, SAAADI. V was pared by 6 bases and J by 4 bases, with 11 bases of the junction left unmatched.

V is TRBV5-4 and J is TRBJ2-2, with a weak D call TRBD2 (5 bases). V dropped 2 bases and J dropped 6 bases, with 11 bases sitting between them. This CDR3 has 14 residues. CDR1 and CDR2 from the germline V gene are SGHNT and YYREEE (reference sequence). The CDR3 is CASSFVGVAGELFF. The CDR3 DNA reads as TGTGCCAGCAGCTTTGTCGGGGTGGCCGGGGAGCTGTTTTTT.

The V call is TRBV28, the J call TRBJ1-3; possible D gene TRBD1, 6 bases. V was cut by 5 bases and J by 0 bases, with 20 bases left in between. The germline CDR1 and CDR2 sequences are MDHEN and SYDVKM. The CDR3 contains 18 residues. CDR3 region: CASSLPLPGVYSGNTIYF. The CDR3 DNA reads as TGTGCCAGCAGTCTGCCACTTCCAGGGGTGTACTCTGGAAACACCATATATTTT. The variable domain in full, completed from reference TRBV28 and TRBJ1-3, reads DVKVTQSSRYLVKRTGEKVFLECVQDMDHENMFWYRQDPGLGLRLIYFSYDVKMKEKGDIPEGYSVSREKKERFSLILESASTNQTSMYLCASSLPLPGVYSGNTIYFGEGSWLTVV.

This clone appeared once. The V call is TRBV6-5, the J call TRBJ2-2; D is ambiguous. V was trimmed by 2 bases and J by 7 bases, leaving 8 bases between them. This CDR3 is 13 amino acids long. The V gene's germline CDR1 is MNHEY and CDR2 SVGAGI. In nucleotides, the CDR3 is TGTGCCAGCAGTTACGAGGCGGACGGGGAGCTGTTTTTT. Translation: CASSYEADGELFF.

The chain couples TRBV7-2 to TRBJ1-2, with no clear D. Germline-derived CDR1 and CDR2 are SGHTA and FQGNSA. Trimming removed 2 bases from V and 3 bases from J, with 7 bases in between. CDR3 size: 13 residues. The CDR3 loop reads CASSLSLHYGYTF. The DNA for the CDR3 is TGTGCCAGCAGCTTATCCTTGCACTATGGCTACACCTTC. Full variable domain (outside the CDR3, taken from reference TRBV7-2 and TRBJ1-2): GAGVSQSPSNKVTEKGKDVELRCDPISGHTALYWYRQSLGQGLEFLIYFQGNSAPDKSGLPSDRFSAERTGGSVSTLTIQRTQQEDSAVYLCASSLSLHYGYTFGSGTRLTVV.

The V and J genes are TRBV30 and TRBJ1-1, with D possibly being TRBD1 (5 bases). The germline V gene has CDR1 GTSNPN and CDR2 SVGIG (reference sequence). The CDR3 is made up of 15 amino acids. V gave up 3 bases and J gave up 4 bases, with 18 bases separating them. CDR3 coding DNA: TGTGCCTGGAGCGACTCGGGGCAGGGACGCACTGAAGCTTTCTTT. It specifies CAWSDSGQGRTEAFF.

This chain joins TRBV7-9 and TRBJ2-1; 16 bases align to TRBD2. Germline V gene sequence: CDR1 SEHNR, CDR2 FQNEAQ (reference sequence). This CDR3 comprises 15 residues. The ends lost 4 bases at V and 12 bases at J; junction bases unmatched: 6. CDR3 loop: CASSWGTSGRAAQFF. CDR3 in DNA: TGTGCCAGCAGCTGGGGGACTAGCGGGAGGGCGGCGCAGTTCTTC.

The chain employs TRBV4-2 and TRBJ2-2; maybe TRBD2 (6 bases). This CDR3 spans 16 amino acids. Trimming pared 0 bases from V and 1 base from J, leaving 9 bases between. The germline CDR1 and CDR2 sequences are LGHNA and YNFKEQ. DNA of the CDR3: TGTGCCAGCAGCCAAGATGGCGGGGTGAACACCGGGGAGCTGTTTTTT. Translation: CASSQDGGVNTGELFF.

The chain has TRBV5-4 and TRBJ1-4; 7 bases line up with TRBD1. V gave up 5 bases and J gave up 8 bases; unmatched junction bases: 15. The CDR3 covers 16 residues. CDR1 and CDR2 (germline): SGHNT, YYREEE (reference sequence). CDR3: CASSSGVHRGKEKLFF. The CDR3 nucleotides read TGTGCCAGCAGTTCTGGGGTCCACAGGGGTAAAGAAAAACTGTTTTTT. The variable domain in full, with the rest retrieved from reference TRBV5-4 and TRBJ1-4, is ETGVTQSPTHLIKTRGQQVTLRCSSQSGHNTVSWYQQALGQGPQFIFQYYREEENGRGNFPPRFSGLQFPNYSSELNVNALELDDSALYLCASSSGVHRGKEKLFFGSGTQLSVL.

The CDR3 sequence: CATSDSGRVGYGYTF. In DNA, the CDR3 is TGTGCCACCAGTGATTCCGGACGGGTGGGCTATGGCTACACCTTC. V usage is TRBV24-1 and J usage is TRBJ1-2, with D unresolved. Deletions cut 2 bases from V and 4 bases from J, with 13 bases between. Per germline, CDR1 KGHDR and CDR2 SFDVKD. The CDR3 length is 15 residues.

The CDR3 DNA reads as TGTGCCAGCAGCGTAGGTCCGCAGGGCAATCAGCCCCAGCATTTT. Amino acid sequence: CASSVGPQGNQPQHF. V is TRBV9 and J is TRBJ1-5, with D uncertain. The V end lost 0 bases, the J end lost 2 bases, and 9 bases lay between the germline ends. The germline V gene encodes CDR1 SGDLS and CDR2 YYNGEE. The CDR3 is made up of 15 amino acids.

The chain couples TRBV30 to TRBJ1-1, with 8 positions matching TRBD1. CDR1 GTSNPN and CDR2 SVGIG come from the germline V gene (reference sequence). The trim removed 7 bases at V and 7 bases at J, leaving 8 bases unmatched. The CDR3 consists of 12 residues. As DNA, the CDR3 is TGTGCCTTTCGTGGACAGGGAGGTGAAGCTTTCTTT. It translates to CAFRGQGGEAFF.

J is TRBJ2-7 and V is TRBV7-2, with 15 bases fitting TRBD2. The CDR3 runs 16 residues. Trimming took 6 bases from V and 2 from J; bases not matched to a gene: 5. CDR1 and CDR2 (germline): SGHTA, FQGNSA. As DNA, the CDR3 is TGTGCCAGCAGTACCCGGACTAGCGGGAGGGCCTACGAGCAGTACTTC. Its protein is CASSTRTSGRAYEQYF.

This chain links TRBV27 with TRBJ1-1; TRBD1 matches at 10 bases. The V gene end was trimmed by 3 bases and the J gene end by 8 bases; junction bases not matched to a gene: 6. Germline loops: CDR1 MNHEY, CDR2 SMNVEV (reference sequence). The CDR3 extends over 14 amino acids. CDR3 nucleotide sequence: TGTGCCAGCAGTTTCCGGACAGGGGGGGCCGAAGCTTTCTTT. It specifies CASSFRTGGAEAFF.

This clone was seen only once. The chain recombines TRBV6-2 or TRBV6-3 with TRBJ1-6; TRBD1 might be the D (5 bases). V was trimmed by 0 bases and J by 2 bases, leaving 14 bases between them. This CDR3 has 18 residues. Germline CDR1 reads MNHEY; CDR2 reads SVGEGT. In nucleotides, the CDR3 is TGTGCCAGCAGTTACTCGAAACGCGGGGCGACCTATAATTCACCCCTCCACTTT. It is translated as CASSYSKRGATYNSPLHF.